A single sample gave rise to the 13 T cell receptor beta chains below, sequenced in a study of OX40 agonist ivuxolimab in advanced cancers. TCRdb keeps only in-frame clones here, not all; method: immunoSEQ multiplex PCR. The data show roughly 60,000 clones, roughly 80% seen once. The sequences come from CD4+ or CD8+ T cells sorted from blood, collected in a trial of the OX40 agonist ivuxolimab. All receptors come from an adult with an advanced solid tumor such as melanoma, head and neck, liver or kidney cancer.

This chain links TRBV28 with TRBJ2-1; unclear D gene. V lost 4 bases and J lost 6, with 13 bases in between. Germline CDR1 and CDR2: MDHEN and SYDVKM. The CDR3 is made up of 14 amino acids. The CDR3 sequence is CASSSRLWGNEQFF. In nucleotides, the CDR3 is TGTGCCAGCAGTTCCCGTCTGTGGGGCAATGAGCAGTTCTTC.

This chain connects TRBV2 to TRBJ1-2; D is unresolved. Trimming left V 7 bases short and J 13 bases short, with 16 bases between. CDR3 length equals 11 residues. From germline, CDR1 is SNHLY and CDR2 FYNNEI. The CDR3 DNA follows: TGTGCCAGCATTAGAGGGTCCTTTTCCACCTTC. The encoded protein is CASIRGSFSTF.

The chain has TRBV28 and TRBJ1-1; no clear D gene. Germline V CDR1 and CDR2: MDHEN, SYDVKM. This CDR3 contains 13 residues. V lost 5 bases and J 6 bases, leaving 13 bases between the germline ends. Here the CDR3 reads CASSPSWEAEAFF. The CDR3 DNA reads as TGTGCCAGCAGTCCCTCTTGGGAGGCTGAAGCTTTCTTT.

The V call is TRBV4-1, the J call TRBJ1-4, with D tentatively TRBD1 (5 bases). Trimming left V 4 bases short and J 5 bases short, with 14 bases between. This CDR3 contains 15 residues. CDR1 is MGHRA, CDR2 YSYEKL, per germline. CDR3 amino acids: CASSPLRGRNEKLFF. As DNA, the CDR3 is TGCGCCAGCAGCCCCCTGAGGGGTAGGAATGAAAAACTGTTTTTT.

The chain couples TRBV5-1 to TRBJ1-4, with D tentatively TRBD1 (6 bases). The CDR3 totals 16 residues. Trimming left V 4 bases short and J 4 bases short, with 17 bases between. Germline values: CDR1 SGHRS, CDR2 YFSETQ. CDR3 sequence: CASSNQGTENNEKLFF. The CDR3 DNA reads TGCGCCAGCAGCAACCAGGGGACGGAAAATAATGAAAAACTGTTTTTT. Complete variable domain (other parts from reference TRBV5-1 and TRBJ1-4): KAGVTQTPRYLIKTRGQQVTLSCSPISGHRSVSWYQQTPGQGLQFLFEYFSETQRNKGNFPGRFSGRQFSNSRSEMNVSTLELGDSALYLCASSNQGTENNEKLFFGSGTQLSVL.

The rearrangement links TRBV28 to TRBJ2-1; the D is unclear. Trimming took 5 bases from V and 0 from J, leaving 14 bases between them. The germline V gene has CDR1 MDHEN and CDR2 SYDVKM. This CDR3 has 16 amino acids. For the CDR3, the DNA is TGTGCCAGCAGTCAGGCGATGGGCGACTCCTACAATGAGCAGTTCTTC. Its protein is CASSQAMGDSYNEQFF. Full variable domain (missing parts from reference TRBV28 and TRBJ2-1): DVKVTQSSRYLVKRTGEKVFLECVQDMDHENMFWYRQDPGLGLRLIYFSYDVKMKEKGDIPEGYSVSREKKERFSLILESASTNQTSMYLCASSQAMGDSYNEQFFGPGTRLTVL.

The chain joins TRBV5-5 to TRBJ2-1; maybe TRBD2 (6 bases). V lost 0 bases and J lost 14, with 9 bases in between. The CDR3 contains 11 residues. Per the germline V gene, CDR1 is SGHKS and CDR2 is YYEKEE (reference sequence). The CDR3 DNA is TGTGCCAGCAGCTTGGGGAGGGAGGAGTTCTTC. This translates into CASSLGREEFF.

This clone came up once. CDR3 sequence reads: CASSIPGLPPYEQYF. For the CDR3, the DNA is TGTGCCAGTAGTATTCCGGGACTGCCCCCCTACGAGCAGTACTTC. The chain links TRBV19 to TRBJ2-7; TRBD2 might be the D (6 bases). The CDR3 is 15 residues long. V lost 3 bases and J 2 bases, leaving 14 bases between the germline ends. CDR1 and CDR2 (germline): LNHDA, SQIVND (reference sequence). Full variable domain (remainder filled in from reference TRBV19 and TRBJ2-7): DGGITQSPKYLFRKEGQNVTLSCEQNLNHDAMYWYRQDPGQGLRLIYYSQIVNDFQKGDIAEGYSVSREKKESFPLTVTSAQKNPTAFYLCASSIPGLPPYEQYFGPGTRLTVT.

The V and J genes are TRBV6-5 and TRBJ1-2, with D unclear. The germline gives CDR1 MNHEY, CDR2 SVGAGI. V lost 2 bases and J 2 bases, leaving 12 bases between the germline ends. CDR3 length: 15 amino acids. CDR3: CASSYRVAANYGYTF. CDR3 DNA sequence: TGTGCCAGCAGTTACAGGGTAGCAGCGAACTATGGCTACACCTTC.

Regarding this clone: One end of the junction varies from germline; a read error may be responsible. This sequence joins TRBV5-4 and TRBJ1-4, with a possible D match to TRBD1 (6 bases). The CDR3 spans 14 residues. CDR1 is SGHNT and CDR2 is YYREEE in the germline V gene (reference sequence). CDR3: CASGLAGDNEKLFF. The CDR3 nucleotides are TGTGCCAGCGGCTTGGCAGGGGACAATGAAAAACTGTTTTTT.

The V and J genes are TRBV7-8 and TRBJ2-5; unclear D gene. The J call may be in error: the DNA end matches TRBJ2-7 better. Germline CDR1 SGHVS, CDR2 FQNEAQ. The CDR3 covers 15 residues. The CDR3 here is CASSSTLGRAYEQYF. In DNA, the CDR3 is TGTGCCAGCAGCAGTACTCTAGGTAGGGCCTACGAGCAGTACTTC.

The V gene is TRBV21-1, the J gene TRBJ2-7; the table's D call TRBD2 went unverified against the DNA. TRBV21-1 is deemed a pseudogene. The CDR3 contains 16 residues. DNA of the CDR3: TGTGCCAGCAGCAAAGAAGCTTGCCCCCGTTCCCGAGAGCAGTACTTC. This codes for CASSKEACPRSREQYF.

The chain has TRBV2 and TRBJ2-5, with D possibly TRBD1 on 6 matching bases. The CDR3 loop spans 14 amino acids. Germline V gene data show CDR1 as SNHLY and CDR2 as FYNNEI. Trimming left V 4 bases short and J 0 bases short, with 9 bases between. DNA for the CDR3: TGTGCCAGCAGTGGGCAGGGGTACCAAGAGACCCAGTACTTC. It codes for CASSGQGYQETQYF. Together with reference TRBV2 and TRBJ2-5, the CDR3 gives the full variable domain: EPEVTQTPSHQVTQMGQEVILRCVPISNHLYFYWYRQILGQKVEFLVSFYNNEISEKSEIFDDQFSVERPDGSNFTLKIRSTKLEDSAMYFCASSGQGYQETQYFGPGTRLLVL.